This paragraph reports one T cell receptor (beta chain). The data belong to a study of blood T cell repertoires in COVID-19. As processed by the authors: Reference gene primer amplification gave estimated nucleated cell counts. Clones were read by immunoSEQ multiplex PCR, and TCRdb kept only the in-frame ones, dropping some. V and J calls and clone size are as listed in that table; D and trimming were resolved from the DNA. The sample yields a few hundred thousand clones, 70% to 90% seen once. The sequenced material came from PBMCs or T cells enriched from blood (not recorded which). The clonotype originates from a woman between 40 and 50 years old with acute COVID-19.

CDR3 in amino acids: CASSGQGEAFF. The CDR3 region has the DNA TGTGCCAGCAGCGGACAGGGAGAAGCTTTCTTT. The V gene is TRBV12-3 or TRBV12-4, the J gene TRBJ1-1; 8 bases map to TRBD1. CDR3 length equals 11 residues. The V segment lost 6 bases and the J segment 8 bases; nucleotides outside the gene matches: 2.